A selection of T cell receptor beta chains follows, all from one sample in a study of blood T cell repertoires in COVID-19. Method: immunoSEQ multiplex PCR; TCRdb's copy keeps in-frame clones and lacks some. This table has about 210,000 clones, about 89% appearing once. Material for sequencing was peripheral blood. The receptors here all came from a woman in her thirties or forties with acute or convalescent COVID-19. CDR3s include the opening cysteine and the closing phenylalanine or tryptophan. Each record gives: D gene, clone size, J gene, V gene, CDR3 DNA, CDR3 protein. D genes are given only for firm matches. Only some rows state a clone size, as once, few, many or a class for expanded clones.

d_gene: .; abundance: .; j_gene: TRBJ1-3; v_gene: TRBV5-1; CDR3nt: TGCGCCAGCAGCTTGTCGGGTGGCTCTGGAAACACCATATATTTT; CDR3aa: CASSLSGGSGNTIYF
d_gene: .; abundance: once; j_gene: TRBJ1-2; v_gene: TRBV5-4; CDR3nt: TGTGCCAGCAGCTTGGAGCAGGGAAGCTATGGCTACACCTTC; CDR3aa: CASSLEQGSYGYTF
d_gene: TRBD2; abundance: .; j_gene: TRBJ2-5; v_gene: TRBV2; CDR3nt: TGTGCCAGCAGTGGATCGGGGGGGGCAGAGACCCAGTACTTC; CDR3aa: CASSGSGGAETQYF
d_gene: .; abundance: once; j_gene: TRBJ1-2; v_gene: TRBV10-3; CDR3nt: TGTGCCATCGCGGGGAACTATGGCTACACCTTC; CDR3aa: CAIAGNYGYTF
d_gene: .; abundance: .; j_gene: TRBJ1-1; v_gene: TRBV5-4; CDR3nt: TGTGCCAGCAGCTTAACACAGGGCCTGGCTTTCTTT; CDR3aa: CASSLTQGLAFF
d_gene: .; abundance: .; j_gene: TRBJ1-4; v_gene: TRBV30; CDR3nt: TGTGCCTGGAGTGTTGGAGGCAGTTCTGAAAAACTGTTTTTT; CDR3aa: CAWSVGGSSEKLFF
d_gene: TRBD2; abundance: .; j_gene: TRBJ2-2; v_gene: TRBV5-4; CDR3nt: TGTGCCAGCAGATCCTTAGCGGGGGGGCGTACCGGGGAGCTGTTTTTT; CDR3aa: CASRSLAGGRTGELFF
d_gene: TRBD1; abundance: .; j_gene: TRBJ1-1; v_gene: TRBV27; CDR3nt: TGTGCCAGCAGTGTCACAGGGGGAGGTACTGAAGCTTTCTTT; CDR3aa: CASSVTGGGTEAFF
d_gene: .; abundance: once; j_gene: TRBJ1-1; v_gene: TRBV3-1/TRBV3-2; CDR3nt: TGTGCCAGCAGCCAAGATGGCCAAATCAACACTGAAGCTTTCTTT; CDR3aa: CASSQDGQINTEAFF
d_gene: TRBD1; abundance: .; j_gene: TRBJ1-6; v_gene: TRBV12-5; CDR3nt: TGTGCTAGTGGCCTACTAACAGGGGGCTATAATTCACCCCTCCACTTT; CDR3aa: CASGLLTGGYNSPLHF
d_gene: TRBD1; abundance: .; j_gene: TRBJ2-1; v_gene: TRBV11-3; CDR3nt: TGTGCCAGCAGCTTAGATCCAGGGGGACAGAGGCAGTTCTTC; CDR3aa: CASSLDPGGQRQFF
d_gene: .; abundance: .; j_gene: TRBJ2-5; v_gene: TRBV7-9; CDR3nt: TGTGCCATCAAGGGTCCGGGGGAGGAGACCCAGTACTTC; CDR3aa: CAIKGPGEETQYF
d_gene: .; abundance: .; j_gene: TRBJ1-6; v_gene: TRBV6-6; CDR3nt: TGTGCCAGTCGGCGGGGGGAAAATTCACCCCTCCACTTT; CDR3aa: CASRRGENSPLHF
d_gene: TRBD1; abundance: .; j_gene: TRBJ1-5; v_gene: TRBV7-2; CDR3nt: TGTGCCAGCAGCCCCCGGACAGGGGAACAGCCCCAGCATTTT; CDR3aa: CASSPRTGEQPQHF
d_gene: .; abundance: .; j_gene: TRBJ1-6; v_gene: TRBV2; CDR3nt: TGTGCCAGCAGCGACGAGACAGTTAGTAGGTCACCCCTCCACTTT; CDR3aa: CASSDETVSRSPLHF
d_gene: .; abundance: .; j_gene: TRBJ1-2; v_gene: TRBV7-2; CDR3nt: TGTGCCAGCAGCTTAGAGAGACAGGCCTCCTATGGCTACACCTTC; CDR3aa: CASSLERQASYGYTF
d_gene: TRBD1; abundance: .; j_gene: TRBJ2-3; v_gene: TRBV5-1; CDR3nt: TGCGCCAGCAGCCGGTGGCAGGGGGCGAGGACAGATACGCAGTATTTT; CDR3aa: CASSRWQGARTDTQYF
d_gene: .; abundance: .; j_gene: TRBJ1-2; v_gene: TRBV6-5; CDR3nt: TGTGCCAGCAGTTACGGAGGGGACGGGCTTGGCTACACCTTC; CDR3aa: CASSYGGDGLGYTF
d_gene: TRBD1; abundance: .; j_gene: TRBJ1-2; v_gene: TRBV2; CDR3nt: TGTGCCAGCAGTGAAGTGGGACAGGGGGTGGAAGGCTACACCTTC; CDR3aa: CASSEVGQGVEGYTF
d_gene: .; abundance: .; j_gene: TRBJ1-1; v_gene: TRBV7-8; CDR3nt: TGTGCCAGCAGCTTAGGGGACACGGTGATGAACACTGAAGCTTTCTTT; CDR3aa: CASSLGDTVMNTEAFF
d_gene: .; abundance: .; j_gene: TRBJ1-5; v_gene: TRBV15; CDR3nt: TGTGCCACCAGCAGAGATGTCGGGCAGCCCCAGCATTTT; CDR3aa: CATSRDVGQPQHF
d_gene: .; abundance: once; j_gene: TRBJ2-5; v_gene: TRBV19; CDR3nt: TGTGCCAGTAGTATAAGCGGTGGGGATTCACAAGAGACCCAGTACTTC; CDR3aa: CASSISGGDSQETQYF